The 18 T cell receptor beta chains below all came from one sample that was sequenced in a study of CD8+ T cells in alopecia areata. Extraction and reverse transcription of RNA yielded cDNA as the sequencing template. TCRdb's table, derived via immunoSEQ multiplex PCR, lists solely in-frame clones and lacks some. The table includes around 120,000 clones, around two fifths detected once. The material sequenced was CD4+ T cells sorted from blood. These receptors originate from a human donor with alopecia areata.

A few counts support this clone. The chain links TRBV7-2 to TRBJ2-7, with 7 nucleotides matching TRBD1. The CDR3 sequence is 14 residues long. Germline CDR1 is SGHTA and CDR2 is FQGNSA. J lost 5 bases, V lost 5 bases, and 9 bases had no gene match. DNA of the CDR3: TGTGCCAGCAGCACCGGGACAGCCTTTAACGAGCAGTACTTC. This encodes CASSTGTAFNEQYF.

The CDR3 here is CSVGGAGSNQPQHF. In nucleotides, the CDR3 is TGCAGCGTGGGTGGGGCGGGAAGCAATCAGCCCCAGCATTTT. The chain carries TRBV29-1 and TRBJ1-5; D is possibly TRBD1 (5 bases). V lost 6 bases, J lost 1 base, and 13 bases lay in between. CDR1 and CDR2 from the germline V gene are SQVTM and ANQGSEA. The CDR3 contains 14 residues.

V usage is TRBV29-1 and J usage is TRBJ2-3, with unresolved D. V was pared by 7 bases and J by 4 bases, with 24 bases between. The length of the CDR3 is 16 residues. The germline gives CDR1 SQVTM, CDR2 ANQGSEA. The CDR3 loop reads CSAHKPRYSYPDTQYF. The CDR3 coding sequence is TGCAGCGCCCATAAACCCCGCTATAGCTATCCAGATACGCAGTATTTT.

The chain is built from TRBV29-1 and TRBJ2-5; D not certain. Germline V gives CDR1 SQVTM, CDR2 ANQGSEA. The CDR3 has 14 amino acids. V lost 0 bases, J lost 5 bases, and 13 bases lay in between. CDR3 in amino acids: CSVEDPQARETQYF. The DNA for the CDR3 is TGCAGCGTTGAAGATCCCCAGGCCCGGGAGACCCAGTACTTC.

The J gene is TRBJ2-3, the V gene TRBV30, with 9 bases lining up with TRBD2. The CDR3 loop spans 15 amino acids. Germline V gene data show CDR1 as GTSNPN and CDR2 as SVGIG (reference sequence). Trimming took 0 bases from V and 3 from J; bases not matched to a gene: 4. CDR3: CAWSVGSGGTDTQYF. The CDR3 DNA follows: TGTGCCTGGAGTGTGGGTAGCGGGGGTACAGATACGCAGTATTTT.

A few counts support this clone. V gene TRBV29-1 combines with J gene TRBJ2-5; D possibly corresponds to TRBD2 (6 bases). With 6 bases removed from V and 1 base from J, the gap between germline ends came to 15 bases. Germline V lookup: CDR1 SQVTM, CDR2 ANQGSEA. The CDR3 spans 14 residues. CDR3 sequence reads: CSVARNSGQETQYF. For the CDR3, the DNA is TGCAGCGTAGCCAGGAATAGCGGCCAAGAGACCCAGTACTTC. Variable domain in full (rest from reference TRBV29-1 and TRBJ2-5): SAVISQKPSRDICQRGTSLTIQCQVDSQVTMMFWYRQQPGQSLTLIATANQGSEATYESGFVIDKFPISRPNLTFSTLTVSNMSPEDSSIYLCSVARNSGQETQYFGPGTRLLVL.

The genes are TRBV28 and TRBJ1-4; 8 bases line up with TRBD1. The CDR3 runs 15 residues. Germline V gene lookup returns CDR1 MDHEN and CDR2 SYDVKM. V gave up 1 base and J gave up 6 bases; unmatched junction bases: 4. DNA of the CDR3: TGTGCCAGCAGTTTATTTCGGACAGGGTATGAAAAACTGTTTTTT. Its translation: CASSLFRTGYEKLFF.

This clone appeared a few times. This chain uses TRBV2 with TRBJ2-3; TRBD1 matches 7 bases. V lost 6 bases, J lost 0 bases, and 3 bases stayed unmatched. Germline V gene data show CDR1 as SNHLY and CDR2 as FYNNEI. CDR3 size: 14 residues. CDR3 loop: CASSRDSSTDTQYF. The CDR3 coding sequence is TGTGCCAGCAGCCGGGACAGTAGCACAGATACGCAGTATTTT. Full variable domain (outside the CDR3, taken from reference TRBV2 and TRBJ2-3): EPEVTQTPSHQVTQMGQEVILRCVPISNHLYFYWYRQILGQKVEFLVSFYNNEISEKSEIFDDQFSVERPDGSNFTLKIRSTKLEDSAMYFCASSRDSSTDTQYFGPGTRLTVL.

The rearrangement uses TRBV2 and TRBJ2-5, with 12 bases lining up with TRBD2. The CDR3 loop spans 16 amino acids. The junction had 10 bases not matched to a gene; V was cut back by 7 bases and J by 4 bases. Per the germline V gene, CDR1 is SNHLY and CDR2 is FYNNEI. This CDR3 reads CASTASGGATRETQYF. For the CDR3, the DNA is TGTGCCAGCACGGCTAGCGGGGGGGCCACGAGAGAGACCCAGTACTTC.

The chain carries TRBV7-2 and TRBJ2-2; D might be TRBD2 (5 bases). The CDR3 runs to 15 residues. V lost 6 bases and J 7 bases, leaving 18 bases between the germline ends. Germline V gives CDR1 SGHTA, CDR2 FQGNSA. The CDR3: CASRTGSRVGGELFF. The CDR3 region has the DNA TGTGCCAGCAGAACGGGGTCGCGCGTCGGCGGGGAGCTGTTTTTT.

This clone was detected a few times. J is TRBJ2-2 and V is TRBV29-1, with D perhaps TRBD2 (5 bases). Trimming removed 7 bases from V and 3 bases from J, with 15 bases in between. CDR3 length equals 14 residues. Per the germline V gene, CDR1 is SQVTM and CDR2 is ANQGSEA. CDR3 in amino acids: CSAHGPLDTGELFF. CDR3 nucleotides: TGCAGCGCTCACGGCCCACTAGACACCGGGGAGCTGTTTTTT.

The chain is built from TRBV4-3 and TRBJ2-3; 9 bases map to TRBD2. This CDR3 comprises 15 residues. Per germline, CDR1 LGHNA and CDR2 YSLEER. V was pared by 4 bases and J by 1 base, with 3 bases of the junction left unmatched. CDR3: CASSPWTSGTDTQYF. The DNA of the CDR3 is TGCGCCAGCAGCCCCTGGACTAGCGGCACAGATACGCAGTATTTT.

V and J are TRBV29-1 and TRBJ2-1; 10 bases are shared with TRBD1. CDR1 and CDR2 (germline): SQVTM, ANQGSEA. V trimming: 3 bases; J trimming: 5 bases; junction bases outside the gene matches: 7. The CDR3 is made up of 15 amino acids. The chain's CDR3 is CSVDTRQGANNEQFF. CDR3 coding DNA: TGCAGCGTTGATACCAGACAGGGGGCAAACAATGAGCAGTTCTTC.

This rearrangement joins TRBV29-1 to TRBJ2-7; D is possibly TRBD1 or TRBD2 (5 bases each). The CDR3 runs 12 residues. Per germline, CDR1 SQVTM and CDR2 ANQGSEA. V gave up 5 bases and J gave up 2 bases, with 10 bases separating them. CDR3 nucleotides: TGCAGCGTTCGGGACGGACCCTACGAGCAGTACTTC. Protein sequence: CSVRDGPYEQYF.

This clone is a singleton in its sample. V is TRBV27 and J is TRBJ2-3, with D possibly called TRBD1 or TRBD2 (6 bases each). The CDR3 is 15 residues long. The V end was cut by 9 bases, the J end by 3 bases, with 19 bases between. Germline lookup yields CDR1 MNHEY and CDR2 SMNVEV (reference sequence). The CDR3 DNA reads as TGTGCCAGTGGTTATAGCGGAGGGGGGACAGATACGCAGTATTTT. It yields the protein CASGYSGGGTDTQYF.

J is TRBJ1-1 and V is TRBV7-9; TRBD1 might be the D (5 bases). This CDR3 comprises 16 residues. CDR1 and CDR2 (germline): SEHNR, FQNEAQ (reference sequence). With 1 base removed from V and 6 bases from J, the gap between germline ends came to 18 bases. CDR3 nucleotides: TGTGCCAGCAGCTTAGGCAGGGCCGCCGGGGGAGCTGAAGCTTTCTTT. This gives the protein CASSLGRAAGGAEAFF.

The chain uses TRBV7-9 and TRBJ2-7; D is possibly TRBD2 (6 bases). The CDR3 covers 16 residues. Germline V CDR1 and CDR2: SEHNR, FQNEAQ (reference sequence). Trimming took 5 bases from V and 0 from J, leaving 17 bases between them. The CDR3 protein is CASSMQLAFSSYEQYF. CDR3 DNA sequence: TGTGCCAGCAGCATGCAACTAGCCTTTAGCTCCTACGAGCAGTACTTC.

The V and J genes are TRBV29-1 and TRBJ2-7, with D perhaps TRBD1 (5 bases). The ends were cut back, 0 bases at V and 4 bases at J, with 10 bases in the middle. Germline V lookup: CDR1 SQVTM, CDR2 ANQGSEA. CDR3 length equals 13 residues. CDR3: CSVEDQDTYEQYF. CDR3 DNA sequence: TGCAGCGTTGAAGATCAGGACACTTACGAGCAGTACTTC.